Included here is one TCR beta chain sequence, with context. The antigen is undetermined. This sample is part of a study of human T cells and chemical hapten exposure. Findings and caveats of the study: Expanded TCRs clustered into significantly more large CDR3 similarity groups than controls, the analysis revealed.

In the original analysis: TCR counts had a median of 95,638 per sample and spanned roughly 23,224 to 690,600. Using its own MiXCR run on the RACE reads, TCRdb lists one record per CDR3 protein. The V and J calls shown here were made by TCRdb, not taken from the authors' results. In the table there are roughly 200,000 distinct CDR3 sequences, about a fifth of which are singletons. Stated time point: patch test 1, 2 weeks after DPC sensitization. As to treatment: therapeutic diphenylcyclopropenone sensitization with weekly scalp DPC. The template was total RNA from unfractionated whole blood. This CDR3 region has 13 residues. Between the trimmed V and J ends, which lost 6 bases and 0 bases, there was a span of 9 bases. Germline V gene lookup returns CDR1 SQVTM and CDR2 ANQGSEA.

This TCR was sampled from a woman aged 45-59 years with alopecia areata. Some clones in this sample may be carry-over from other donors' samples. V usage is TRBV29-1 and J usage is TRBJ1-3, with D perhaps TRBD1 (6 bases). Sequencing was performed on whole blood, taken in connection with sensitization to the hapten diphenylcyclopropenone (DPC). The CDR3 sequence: CSVGASSGNTIYF. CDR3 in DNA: TGCAGCGTGGGGGCTAGCTCTGGAAACACCATATATTTT.